This TCR beta chain was retrieved from a study of CD8 T cells in ankylosing spondylitis. Findings and caveats of the study: Prior literature has documented some motif variants in synovial fluid and blood from reactive arthritis. Significantly higher representation of disease-linked clones was reported for matched ankylosing spondylitis synovial fluid.

Notes on this clonotype: What it binds is unknown.

TCRdb analysed the 5' RACE reads with MiXCR anew, one entry per CDR3 protein. The sample yields approximately 300,000 distinct CDR3 sequences, around 20% seen once. With 5 bases removed from V and 1 base from J, the gap between germline ends came to 5 bases. This CDR3 contains 12 residues. The sample consisted of blood, either unsorted or a sorted T cell fraction (not recorded which). This receptor was obtained from a female donor with ankylosing spondylitis or in good health (not recorded which). This sequence joins TRBV12-3 or TRBV12-4 and TRBJ1-2, with unresolved D. Here the CDR3 reads CASSPINYGYTF. The CDR3 nucleotides are TGTGCCAGCAGTCCTATTAACTATGGCTACACCTTC.